Below are 13 T cell receptor beta chains sequenced from a single sample in a study of T-cell reconstitution after alpha-beta-depleted transplantation in children. Unique molecular identifiers were built into the TCRbeta library. Each CDR3 protein gets one entry after TCRdb re-called the PCR reads with MiXCR. The table shows hundreds of thousands of distinct CDR3 sequences, with about an eighth occurring only once. The material was PBMCs, mostly from graft donor cells, obtained 360 days after TCRalphabeta/CD19-depleted stem cell transplant. These receptors came from a male patient under 18 who had a stem cell transplant for acute myeloid leukemia, so the T cells may come from the graft donor.

This sequence joins TRBV28 and TRBJ2-7; no reliable D call. The germline V and J ends were trimmed by 3 bases and 4 bases, with 7 bases remaining between them. This CDR3 comprises 12 residues. CDR1 is MDHEN, CDR2 SYDVKM, per germline. The CDR3 region has the DNA TGTGCCAGCAGTTTCAGAAAATACGAGCAGTACTTC. Amino acids: CASSFRKYEQYF.

This rearrangement joins TRBV7-6 to TRBJ1-4; 11 bases line up with TRBD1. This CDR3 region has 15 residues. Germline CDR1 is SGHVS and CDR2 is FNYEAQ. Trimming removed 1 base from V and 7 bases from J; junction bases left unmatched: 2. CDR3 loop: CASSLGGTGGEKLFF. CDR3 nucleotides: TGTGCCAGCAGCTTAGGCGGGACAGGGGGTGAAAAACTGTTTTTT.

The chain uses TRBV7-8 and TRBJ2-1, with a possible D match to TRBD1 (6 bases). V dropped 5 bases and J dropped 7 bases, with 15 bases sitting between them. Germline values: CDR1 SGHVS, CDR2 FQNEAQ. The CDR3 extends over 14 amino acids. CDR3 coding DNA: TGTGCCAGCAGCCCACAGACAGGAATTAATGAGCAGTTCTTC. Its protein product is CASSPQTGINEQFF.

This clonotype was detected many times. V gene TRBV10-1 combines with J gene TRBJ2-2; tentative D call: TRBD1 (6 bases). The ends were cut back, 2 bases at V and 6 bases at J, with 13 bases in the middle. CDR3 length equals 15 residues. The V gene's germline CDR1 is WNHNN and CDR2 SYGVQD (reference sequence). In DNA form, the CDR3 reads TGCGCCAGCAGTGAGAATGCAGGGGCTCCCGGGGAGCTGTTTTTT. It is translated as CASSENAGAPGELFF.

The sample holds a few counts of this clonotype. V gene TRBV6-2 or TRBV6-3 combines with J gene TRBJ2-2; TRBD2 agrees at 13 bases. Losses at the gene ends were 5 bases for V and 4 bases for J; bases not matched to a gene: 7. Germline V gives CDR1 MNHEY, CDR2 SVGEGT. This CDR3 has 17 amino acids. The CDR3 DNA reads as TGTGCCAGCAGTCTTCCGGGACTAGCGGGATTCACCGGGGAGCTGTTTTTT. It codes for CASSLPGLAGFTGELFF.

The chain couples TRBV28 to TRBJ1-1, with a weak D call TRBD1 (5 bases). V was shortened by 1 base and J by 5 bases, with 20 bases between the two germline ends. Germline V gives CDR1 MDHEN, CDR2 SYDVKM. CDR3 length equals 17 residues. The chain's CDR3 is CASSLLEGEGIPTEAFF. The CDR3, as DNA: TGTGCCAGCAGTTTATTGGAAGGGGAGGGGATCCCGACTGAAGCTTTCTTT.

This clonotype was seen only a few times. The chain joins TRBV27 to TRBJ2-7; unclear D gene. This CDR3 spans 16 amino acids. Germline CDR1 MNHEY, CDR2 SMNVEV (reference sequence). Trimming left V 3 bases short and J 2 bases short, with 17 bases between. CDR3 bases: TGTGCCAGCAGTTTTTTACCCACTGGAACCACCTACGAGCAGTACTTC. Amino acid sequence: CASSFLPTGTTYEQYF.

This clonotype was picked up a small number of times. The rearrangement joins TRBV5-1 to TRBJ2-7, with D maybe TRBD2 (6 bases). CDR1 is SGHRS, CDR2 YFSETQ, per germline. Trimming left V 0 bases short and J 3 bases short, with 13 bases between. The CDR3 loop spans 15 amino acids. The CDR3 DNA reads as TGCGCCAGCAGCTTGGGTAGCGGAATGGTCTACGAGCAGTACTTC. Translated, it gives CASSLGSGMVYEQYF.

A few counts support this clonotype. V usage is TRBV6-1 and J usage is TRBJ1-1; perhaps TRBD1 as D (5 bases). CDR3 length equals 15 residues. V was pared by 6 bases and J by 0 bases, with 14 bases between. Germline values: CDR1 MNHNS, CDR2 SASEGT. The CDR3 loop is CASRDIPRLNTEAFF. CDR3 DNA sequence: TGTGCCAGCAGGGACATCCCCCGCTTGAACACTGAAGCTTTCTTT.

This clonotype was seen many times. This sequence joins TRBV9 and TRBJ2-7; a possible D gene is TRBD2 (6 bases). Per germline, CDR1 SGDLS and CDR2 YYNGEE. V shed 5 bases and J shed 4 bases, with 16 bases lying between them. This CDR3 contains 14 residues. The CDR3 sequence: CASSPGGGRYEQYF. CDR3 nucleotide sequence: TGTGCCAGCAGTCCAGGTGGAGGGAGGTACGAGCAGTACTTC.

This clonotype came up many times. The V gene is TRBV20-1, the J gene TRBJ2-7; D could derive from TRBD1 or TRBD2 (5 bases each). Germline loops: CDR1 DFQATT, CDR2 SNEGSKA (reference sequence). The CDR3 loop spans 13 amino acids. V gave up 5 bases and J gave up 3 bases, with 14 bases separating them. This CDR3 is CSALNGTHYEQYF. CDR3 bases: TGCAGTGCTTTAAACGGGACCCACTACGAGCAGTACTTC.

The chain carries TRBV20-1 and TRBJ2-2; D is unclear. The CDR3 covers 15 residues. Germline V CDR1 and CDR2: DFQATT, SNEGSKA (reference sequence). Trimming removed 1 base from V and 0 bases from J, with 9 bases in between. The CDR3 loop is CSARGLQTNTGELFF. CDR3 bases: TGCAGTGCTAGAGGGCTGCAGACGAACACCGGGGAGCTGTTTTTT.

This clonotype was counted between two and nine times. The gene calls are TRBV11-1 and TRBJ2-1; D is unresolved. Germline V CDR1 and CDR2: SGHAT, FQDESV (reference sequence). The CDR3 length is 15 residues. V lost 5 bases, J lost 2 bases, and 13 bases lay in between. CDR3 amino acids: CASSPGRLAYNEQFF. CDR3 nucleotide sequence: TGTGCCAGCAGCCCCGGACGTCTGGCCTACAATGAGCAGTTCTTC. Variable domain in full (rest from reference TRBV11-1 and TRBJ2-1): EAEVAQSPRYKITEKSQAVAFWCDPISGHATLYWYRQILGQGPELLVQFQDESVVDDSQLPKDRFSAERLKGVDSTLKIQPAELGDSAMYLCASSPGRLAYNEQFFGPGTRLTVL.